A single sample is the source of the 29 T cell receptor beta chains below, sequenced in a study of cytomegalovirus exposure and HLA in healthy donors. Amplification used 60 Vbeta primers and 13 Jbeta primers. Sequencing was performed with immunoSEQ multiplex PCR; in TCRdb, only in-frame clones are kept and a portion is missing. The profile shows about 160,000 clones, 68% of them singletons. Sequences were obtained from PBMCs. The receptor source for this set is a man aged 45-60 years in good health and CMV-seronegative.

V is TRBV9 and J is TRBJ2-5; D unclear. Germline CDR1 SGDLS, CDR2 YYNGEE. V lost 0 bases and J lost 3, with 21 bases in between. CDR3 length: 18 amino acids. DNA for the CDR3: TGTGCCAGCAGCGTAGCTGAAGCACAGTTAGATGGTAAAGAGACCCAGTACTTC. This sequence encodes CASSVAEAQLDGKETQYF.

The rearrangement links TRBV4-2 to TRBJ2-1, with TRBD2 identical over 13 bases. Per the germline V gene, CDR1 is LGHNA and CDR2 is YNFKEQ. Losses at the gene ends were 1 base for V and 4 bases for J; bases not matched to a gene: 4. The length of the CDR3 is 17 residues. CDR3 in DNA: TGTGCCAGCAGCCAAGGGACTAGCGGGGGCATATACAATGAGCAGTTCTTC. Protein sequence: CASSQGTSGGIYNEQFF.

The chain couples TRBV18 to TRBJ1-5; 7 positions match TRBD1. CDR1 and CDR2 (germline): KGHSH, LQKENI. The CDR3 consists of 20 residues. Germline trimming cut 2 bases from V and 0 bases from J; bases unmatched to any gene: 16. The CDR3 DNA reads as TGTGCCAGCTCACCATCCCCAACAGGGGAGACCTTCCCTAGCAATCAGCCCCAGCATTTT. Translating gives CASSPSPTGETFPSNQPQHF. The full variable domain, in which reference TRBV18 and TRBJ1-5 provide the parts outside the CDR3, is NAGVMQNPRHLVRRRGQEARLRCSPMKGHSHVYWYRQLPEEGLKFMVYLQKENIIDESGMPKERFSAEFPKEGPSILRIQQVVRGDSAAYFCASSPSPTGETFPSNQPQHFGDGTRLSIL.

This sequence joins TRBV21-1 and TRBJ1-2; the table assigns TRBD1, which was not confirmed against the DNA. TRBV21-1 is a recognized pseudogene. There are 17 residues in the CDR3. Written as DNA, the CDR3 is TGTGCCAGCAGCAAAGATCCAATACAGGGGGTCCGGTATGGCTACACCTTC. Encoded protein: CASSKDPIQGVRYGYTF.

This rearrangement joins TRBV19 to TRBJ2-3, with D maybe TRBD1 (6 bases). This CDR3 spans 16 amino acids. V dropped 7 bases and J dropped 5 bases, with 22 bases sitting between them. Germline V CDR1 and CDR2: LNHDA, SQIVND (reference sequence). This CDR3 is CASTRWGQVEGDTQYF. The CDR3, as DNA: TGTGCCAGTACCCGATGGGGGCAGGTCGAGGGAGATACGCAGTATTTT.

The CDR3 region has the DNA TGTGCCAGCAGTGACACGTTCCTCGGGACAGGGGGCAACGGGGAGCTGTTTTTT. It translates to CASSDTFLGTGGNGELFF. The chain combines TRBV6-4 with TRBJ2-2; TRBD1 aligns across 12 bases. CDR1 is MRHNA, CDR2 SNTAGT, per germline. This CDR3 is built from 18 residues. V trimming: 2 bases; J trimming: 7 bases; junction bases outside the gene matches: 11.

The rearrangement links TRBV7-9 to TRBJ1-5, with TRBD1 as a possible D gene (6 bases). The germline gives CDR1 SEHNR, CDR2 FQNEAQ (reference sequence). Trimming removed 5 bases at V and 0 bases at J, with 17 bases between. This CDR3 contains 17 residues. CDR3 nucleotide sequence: TGTGCCAGCAGCCGTTACAGGGACGAAGATAGCAATCAGCCCCAGCATTTT. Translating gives CASSRYRDEDSNQPQHF.

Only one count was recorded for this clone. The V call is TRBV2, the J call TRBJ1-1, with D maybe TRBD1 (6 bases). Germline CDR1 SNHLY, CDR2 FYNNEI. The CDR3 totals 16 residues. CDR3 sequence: CVSYGGPHNMNTEAFF. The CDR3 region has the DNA TGTGTTTCATATGGGGGCCCTCATAACATGAACACTGAAGCTTTCTTT.

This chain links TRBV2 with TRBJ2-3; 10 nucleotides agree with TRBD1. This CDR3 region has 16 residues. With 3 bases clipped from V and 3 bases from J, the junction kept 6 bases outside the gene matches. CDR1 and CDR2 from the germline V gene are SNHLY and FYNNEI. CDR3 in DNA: TGTGCCAGCAGTGATGGGACAGGGGAGGTTACAGATACGCAGTATTTT. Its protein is CASSDGTGEVTDTQYF.

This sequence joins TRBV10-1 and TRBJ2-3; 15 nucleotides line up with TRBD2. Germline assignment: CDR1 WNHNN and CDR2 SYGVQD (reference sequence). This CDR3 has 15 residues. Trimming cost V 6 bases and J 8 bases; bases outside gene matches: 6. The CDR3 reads CASRSGGLAGGTQYF. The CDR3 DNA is TGCGCCAGCAGATCTGGGGGACTAGCGGGGGGTACGCAGTATTTT.

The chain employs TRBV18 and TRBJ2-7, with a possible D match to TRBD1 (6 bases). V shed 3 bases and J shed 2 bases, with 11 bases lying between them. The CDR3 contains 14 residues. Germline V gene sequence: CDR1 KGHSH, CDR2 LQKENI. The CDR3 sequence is CASSPPGVTYEQYF. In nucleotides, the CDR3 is TGTGCCAGCTCACCGCCAGGGGTCACCTACGAGCAGTACTTC.

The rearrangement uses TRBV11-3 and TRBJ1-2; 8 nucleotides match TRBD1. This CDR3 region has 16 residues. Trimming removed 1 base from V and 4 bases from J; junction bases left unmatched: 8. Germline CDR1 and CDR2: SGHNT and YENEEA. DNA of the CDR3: TGTGCCAGCAGCTTAGGCGGGACAGGTCTAATCTATGGCTACACCTTC. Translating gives CASSLGGTGLIYGYTF.

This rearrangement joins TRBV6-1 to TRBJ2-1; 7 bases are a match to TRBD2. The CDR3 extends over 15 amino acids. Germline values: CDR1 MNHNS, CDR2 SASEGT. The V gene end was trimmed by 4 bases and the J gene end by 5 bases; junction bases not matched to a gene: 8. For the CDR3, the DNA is TGTGCCAGCAGTGTTAGAAGCGGGGTTAACAATGAGCAGTTCTTC. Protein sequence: CASSVRSGVNNEQFF.

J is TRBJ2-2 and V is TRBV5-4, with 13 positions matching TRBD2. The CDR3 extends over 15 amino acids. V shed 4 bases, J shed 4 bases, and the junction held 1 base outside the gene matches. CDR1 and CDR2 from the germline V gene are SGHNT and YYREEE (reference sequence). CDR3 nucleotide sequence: TGTGCCAGCAGCCGACTAGCGGGAGGCACCGGGGAGCTGTTTTTT. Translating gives CASSRLAGGTGELFF. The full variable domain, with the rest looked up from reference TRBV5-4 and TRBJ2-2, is ETGVTQSPTHLIKTRGQQVTLRCSSQSGHNTVSWYQQALGQGPQFIFQYYREEENGRGNFPPRFSGLQFPNYSSELNVNALELDDSALYLCASSRLAGGTGELFFGEGSRLTVL.

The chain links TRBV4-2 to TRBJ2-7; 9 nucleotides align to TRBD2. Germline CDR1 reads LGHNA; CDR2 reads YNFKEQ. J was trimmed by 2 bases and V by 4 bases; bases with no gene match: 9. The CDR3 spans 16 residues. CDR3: CASSRNLAGEPYEQYF. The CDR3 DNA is TGTGCCAGCAGCCGGAATTTAGCGGGGGAGCCCTACGAGCAGTACTTC.

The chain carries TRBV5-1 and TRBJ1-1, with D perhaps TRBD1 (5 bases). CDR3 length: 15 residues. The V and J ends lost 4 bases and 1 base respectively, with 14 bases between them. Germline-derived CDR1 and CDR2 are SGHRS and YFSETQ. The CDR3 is CASSPQTEPNTEAFF. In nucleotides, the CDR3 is TGCGCCAGCAGCCCACAGACAGAGCCGAACACTGAAGCTTTCTTT.

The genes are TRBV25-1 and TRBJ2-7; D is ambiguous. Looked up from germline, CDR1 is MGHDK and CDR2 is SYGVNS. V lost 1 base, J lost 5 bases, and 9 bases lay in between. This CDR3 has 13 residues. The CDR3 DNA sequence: TGTGCCAGCAGTGAATCCCCACACCACGAGCAGTACTTC. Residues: CASSESPHHEQYF.

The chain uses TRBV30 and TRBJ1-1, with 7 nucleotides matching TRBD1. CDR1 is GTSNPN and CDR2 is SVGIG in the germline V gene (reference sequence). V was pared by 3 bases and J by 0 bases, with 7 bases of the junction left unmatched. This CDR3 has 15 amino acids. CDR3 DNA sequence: TGTGCCTGGAGCACAGAACAGGGGATGAACACTGAAGCTTTCTTT. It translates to CAWSTEQGMNTEAFF.

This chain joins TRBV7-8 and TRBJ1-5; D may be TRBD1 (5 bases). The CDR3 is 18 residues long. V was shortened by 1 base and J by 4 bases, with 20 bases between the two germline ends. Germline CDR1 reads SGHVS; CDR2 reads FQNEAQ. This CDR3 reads CASSLGRAAGRENQPQHF. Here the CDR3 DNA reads TGTGCCAGCAGCTTAGGCCGCGCGGCAGGCAGGGAAAATCAGCCCCAGCATTTT.

The CDR3 DNA reads TGTGCCACCCGGGACAGACTTACCTACGAGCAGTACTTC. Translated: CATRDRLTYEQYF. The J gene is TRBJ2-7, the V gene TRBV10-3; 7 nucleotides agree with TRBD1. The CDR3 extends over 13 amino acids. CDR1 and CDR2 (germline): ENHRY, SYGVKD. The ends lost 10 bases at V and 2 bases at J; junction bases unmatched: 8.

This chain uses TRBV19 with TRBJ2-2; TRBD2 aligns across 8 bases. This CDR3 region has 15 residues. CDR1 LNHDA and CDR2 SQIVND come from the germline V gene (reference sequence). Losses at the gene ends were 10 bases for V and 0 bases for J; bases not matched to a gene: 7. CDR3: CATKPGLANTGELFF. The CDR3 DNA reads TGTGCCACAAAACCGGGACTAGCGAACACCGGGGAGCTGTTTTTT.

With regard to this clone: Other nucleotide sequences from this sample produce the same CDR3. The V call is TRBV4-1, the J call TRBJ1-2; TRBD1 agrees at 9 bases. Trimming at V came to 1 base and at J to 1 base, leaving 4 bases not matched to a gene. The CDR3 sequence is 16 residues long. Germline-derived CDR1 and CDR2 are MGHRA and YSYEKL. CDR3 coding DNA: TGCGCCAGCAGCCAAGTTGCGGGACAGGGTAACTATGGCTACACCTTC. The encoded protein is CASSQVAGQGNYGYTF.

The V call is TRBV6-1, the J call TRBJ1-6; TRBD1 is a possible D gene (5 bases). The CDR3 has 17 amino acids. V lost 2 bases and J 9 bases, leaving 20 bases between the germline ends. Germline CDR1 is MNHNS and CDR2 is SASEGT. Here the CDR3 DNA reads TGTGCCAGCAGTGAAAGGGCAAGCGGGAGCGGGGGTTCACCCCTCCACTTT. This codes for CASSERASGSGGSPLHF.

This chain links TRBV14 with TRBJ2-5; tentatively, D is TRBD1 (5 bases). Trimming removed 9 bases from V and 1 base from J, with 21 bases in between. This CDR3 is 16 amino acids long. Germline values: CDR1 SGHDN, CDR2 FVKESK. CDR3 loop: CASGWGALDIQETQYF. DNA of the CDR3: TGTGCCAGTGGCTGGGGCGCCTTGGACATCCAAGAGACCCAGTACTTC.

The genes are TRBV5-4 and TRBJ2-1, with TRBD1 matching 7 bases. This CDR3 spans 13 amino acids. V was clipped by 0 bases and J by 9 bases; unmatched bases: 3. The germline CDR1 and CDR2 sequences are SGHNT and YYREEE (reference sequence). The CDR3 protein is CASSLEQGSEQFF. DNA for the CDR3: TGTGCCAGCAGCTTGGAACAGGGGAGTGAGCAGTTCTTC.

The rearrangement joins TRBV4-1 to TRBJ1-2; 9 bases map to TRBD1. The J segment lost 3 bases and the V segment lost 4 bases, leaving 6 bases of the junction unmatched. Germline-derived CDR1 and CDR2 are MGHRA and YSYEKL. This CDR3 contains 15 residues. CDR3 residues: CASSRSDRGDYGYTF. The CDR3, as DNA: TGCGCCAGCAGCCGGTCGGACAGGGGAGACTATGGCTACACCTTC.

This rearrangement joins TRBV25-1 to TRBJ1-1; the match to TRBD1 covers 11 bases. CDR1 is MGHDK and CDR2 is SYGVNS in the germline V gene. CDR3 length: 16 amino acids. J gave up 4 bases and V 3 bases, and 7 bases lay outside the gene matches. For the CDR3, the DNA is TGTGCCAGCAGTGATTTAGGGACAGGGGGGGCCACTGAAGCTTTCTTT. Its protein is CASSDLGTGGATEAFF.

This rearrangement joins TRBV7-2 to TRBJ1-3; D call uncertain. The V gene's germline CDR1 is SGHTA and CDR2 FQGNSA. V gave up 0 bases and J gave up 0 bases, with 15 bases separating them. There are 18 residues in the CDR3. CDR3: CASSLAVVGSFSGNTIYF. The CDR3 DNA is TGTGCCAGCAGCTTAGCGGTCGTGGGGAGTTTCTCTGGAAACACCATATATTTT. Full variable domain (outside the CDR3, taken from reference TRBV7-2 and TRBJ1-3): GAGVSQSPSNKVTEKGKDVELRCDPISGHTALYWYRQSLGQGLEFLIYFQGNSAPDKSGLPSDRFSAERTGGSVSTLTIQRTQQEDSAVYLCASSLAVVGSFSGNTIYFGEGSWLTVV.

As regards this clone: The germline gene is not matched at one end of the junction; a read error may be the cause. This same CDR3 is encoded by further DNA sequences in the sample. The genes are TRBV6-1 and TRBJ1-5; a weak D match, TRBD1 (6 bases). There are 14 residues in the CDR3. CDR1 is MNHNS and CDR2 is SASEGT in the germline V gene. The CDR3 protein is CASSESGGNQPQHF. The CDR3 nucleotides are TGTGCCAGCAGTGAGTCTGGGGGCAACCAGCCCCAGCATTTT.